This T cell receptor beta chain was retrieved from a study of T cells in Graves' hyperthyroidism and ophthalmopathy. There were TCR beta CDR3 regions amplified from RNA transcripts. When the TCR CDR3 underwent first-round RT-PCR, the HTBI primer set was used. TCRdb reprocessed the multiplex PCR reads with MiXCR, giving one entry per CDR3 protein. The table records more than 300,000 distinct CDR3 sequences, 13% of them present only once. V shed 0 bases and J 2 bases; nucleotides not matched to a gene: 17. Germline CDR1 and CDR2: MGHRA and YSYEKL. The CDR3 sequence is 20 residues long. This receptor was identified in a woman aged 18-29 years with Graves' hyperthyroidism. The rearrangement uses TRBV4-1 and TRBJ2-3, with TRBD1 identical over 7 bases. The sample comprised blood. The CDR3 DNA reads TGCGCCAGCAGCCAAGATGGGGTCGTGCGACAGGGACCTGTCACAGATACGCAGTATTTT. Translation: CASSQDGVVRQGPVTDTQYF.